Below are 3 T cell receptor beta chains sequenced from a single sample in a study of T-cell memory formation after mild COVID-19. TCRdb reprocessed the 5' RACE reads with MiXCR, giving one entry per CDR3 protein. The sample carries around 530,000 distinct CDR3 sequences, about a fifth recorded once. Source material: PBMCs or a T cell subset sorted from them (not recorded which). The receptor source for this set is an adult woman who had mild COVID-19 (a few samples of this study predate the infection). Cell type and time point are not known.

This clonotype was seen more than once but under ten times. CDR3 protein: CSVGWERGETQYF. The CDR3 DNA reads as TGCAGCGTTGGTTGGGAGAGAGGAGAGACCCAGTACTTC. The chain combines TRBV29-1 with TRBJ2-5, with TRBD2 as a possible D gene (5 bases). Between the trimmed V and J ends, which lost 4 bases and 4 bases, there was a span of 13 bases. Germline CDR1 and CDR2: SQVTM and ANQGSEA. The CDR3 consists of 13 residues.

This clonotype was seen a handful of times. The V gene is TRBV7-2, the J gene TRBJ1-2; 11 bases align to TRBD1. Germline CDR1 SGHTA, CDR2 FQGNSA. The CDR3 has 16 residues. Unmatched junction bases numbered 9, after V lost 5 bases and J lost 4 bases. The CDR3 nucleotides read TGTGCCAGCAGCACACGGACAGGGGGCGGGAGCTATGGCTACACCTTC. Amino acid sequence: CASSTRTGGGSYGYTF.

The rearrangement links TRBV6-2 or TRBV6-3 to TRBJ1-4; D remains ambiguous. CDR3 size: 15 residues. V lost 3 bases to trimming and J lost 5 bases, with 13 bases between them. In germline, CDR1 is MNHEY, CDR2 SVGEGT. In DNA form, the CDR3 reads TGTGCCAGCAGTTATCTGAGACCGCCCAATGAAAAACTGTTTTTT. This gives the protein CASSYLRPPNEKLFF.